Given below is one T cell receptor beta chain in context. Its antigen is as yet unknown. This record belongs to a study of Graves' ophthalmopathy and Graves' hyperthyroidism. Study-wide findings and caveats: Most expanded thyroid clonotypes above 0.001 frequency also appeared in blood.

Investigators amplified TCR beta CDR3 regions from RNA transcripts. HTBI primers primed a first-round RT-PCR, and a second-round multiplex PCR followed. Using its own MiXCR run on the multiplex PCR reads, TCRdb lists one record per CDR3 protein. Of fewer than 650,000 distinct CDR3 sequences listed, about 24% are singletons. Trimming left V 5 bases short and J 4 bases short, with 11 bases between. The CDR3 sequence is 13 residues long. Germline values: CDR1 MRHNA, CDR2 SNTAGT. The chain is built from TRBV6-4 and TRBJ1-1; no clear D. The source material was peripheral blood. This TCR was recovered from a woman between 18 and 29 years old with stable Graves' hyperthyroidism. Some clones in this sample may be carry-over from other donors' samples. The CDR3 nucleotides read TGTGCCAGCAGTTTGCAGAGTACCACTGAAGCTTTCTTT. This translates into CASSLQSTTEAFF.